This T cell receptor (beta chain) derives from a study of CD8 T cells in Susac syndrome. At the level of the study: Roughly 6 sequenced Susac syndrome patients had clinically active disease, while eight were in remission.

CDR3 length: 16 amino acids. The germline gives CDR1 MDHEN, CDR2 SYDVKM. Between the trimmed V and J ends, which lost 4 bases and 3 bases, there was a span of 19 bases. Study-wide points: In Susac syndrome, CD8+ expansion was highest in TEMRA and active disease.

A remark on this clonotype: What it binds is unknown.

The RNA input was about 0.45 to 1 ug, and it was reverse transcribed with random hexamers. TCRdb recomputed calls from the immunoSEQ multiplex PCR reads with MiXCR, one row per CDR3 protein. Altogether about 100,000 distinct CDR3 sequences are present, 95% being singletons, with the ten largest covering more than 0.3%. The material sequenced was CD8+ T cells from PBMCs. This TCR came from a human donor with Susac syndrome. The rearrangement joins TRBV28 to TRBJ2-7; D tentatively fits TRBD1 or TRBD2 (5 bases each). The DNA of the CDR3 is TGTGCCAGCAGTTCCCCGGGGCGGACCCGCGGCTACGAGCAGTACTTC. Translating gives CASSSPGRTRGYEQYF. Complete variable domain (other parts from reference TRBV28 and TRBJ2-7): DVKVTQSSRYLVKRTGEKVFLECVQDMDHENMFWYRQDPGLGLRLIYFSYDVKMKEKGDIPEGYSVSREKKERFSLILESASTNQTSMYLCASSSPGRTRGYEQYFGPGTRLTVT.